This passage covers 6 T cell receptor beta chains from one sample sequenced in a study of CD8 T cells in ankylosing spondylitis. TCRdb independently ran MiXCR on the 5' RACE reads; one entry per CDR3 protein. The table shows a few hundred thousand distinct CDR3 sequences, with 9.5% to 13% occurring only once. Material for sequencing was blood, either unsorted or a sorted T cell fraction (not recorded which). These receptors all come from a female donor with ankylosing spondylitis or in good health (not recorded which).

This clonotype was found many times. Here the CDR3 DNA reads TGTGCCAGCAGCTTAAGAGGGCCTGAGGAGCAGTACTTC. Residues: CASSLRGPEEQYF. The rearrangement joins TRBV7-9 to TRBJ2-7; tentative D call: TRBD2 (5 bases). Trimming pared 2 bases from V and 7 bases from J, leaving 12 bases between. Germline V gene lookup returns CDR1 SEHNR and CDR2 FQNEAQ (reference sequence). CDR3 length: 13 amino acids.

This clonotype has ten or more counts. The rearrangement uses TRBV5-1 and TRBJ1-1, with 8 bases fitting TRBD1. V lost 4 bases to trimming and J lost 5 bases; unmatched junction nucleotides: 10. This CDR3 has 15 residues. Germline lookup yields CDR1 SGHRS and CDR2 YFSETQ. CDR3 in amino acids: CASSVLGQAGTEAFF. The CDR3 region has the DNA TGCGCCAGCAGCGTACTGGGACAGGCTGGGACTGAAGCTTTCTTT.

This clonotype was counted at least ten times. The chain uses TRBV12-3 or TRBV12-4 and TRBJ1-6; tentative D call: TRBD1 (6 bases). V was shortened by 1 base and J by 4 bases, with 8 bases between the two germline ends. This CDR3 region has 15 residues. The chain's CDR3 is CASSLDRVYNSPLHF. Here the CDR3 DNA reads TGTGCCAGCAGTTTAGACAGGGTGTATAATTCACCCCTCCACTTT.

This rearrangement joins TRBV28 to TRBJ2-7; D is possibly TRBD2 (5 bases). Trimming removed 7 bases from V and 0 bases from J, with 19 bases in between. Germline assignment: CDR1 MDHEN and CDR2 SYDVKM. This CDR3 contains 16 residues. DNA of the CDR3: TGTGCCAGCACTCCCAGGACGGAGGTTTTCTCCTACGAGCAGTACTTC. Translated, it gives CASTPRTEVFSYEQYF.

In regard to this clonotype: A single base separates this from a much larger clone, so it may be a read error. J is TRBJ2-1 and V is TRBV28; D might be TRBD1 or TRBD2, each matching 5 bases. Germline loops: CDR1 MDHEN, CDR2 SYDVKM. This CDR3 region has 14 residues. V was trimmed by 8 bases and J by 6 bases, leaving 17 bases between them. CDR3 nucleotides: TGTGCCAGCGCCGGGGCGTCCCAGATCAATGAGCAGTTCTTC. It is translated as CASAGASQINEQFF. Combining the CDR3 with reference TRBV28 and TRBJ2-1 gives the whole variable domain DVKVTQSSRYLVKRTGEKVFLECVQDMDHENMFWYRQDPGLGLRLIYFSYDVKMKEKGDIPEGYSVSREKKERFSLILESASTNQTSMYLCASAGASQINEQFFGPGTRLTVL.

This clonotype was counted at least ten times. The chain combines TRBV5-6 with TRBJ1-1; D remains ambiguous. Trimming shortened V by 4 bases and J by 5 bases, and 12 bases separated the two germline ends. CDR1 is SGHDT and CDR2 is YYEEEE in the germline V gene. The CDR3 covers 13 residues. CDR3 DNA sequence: TGTGCCAGCAGCCCGGGGAGGAAAACTGAAGCTTTCTTT. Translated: CASSPGRKTEAFF.